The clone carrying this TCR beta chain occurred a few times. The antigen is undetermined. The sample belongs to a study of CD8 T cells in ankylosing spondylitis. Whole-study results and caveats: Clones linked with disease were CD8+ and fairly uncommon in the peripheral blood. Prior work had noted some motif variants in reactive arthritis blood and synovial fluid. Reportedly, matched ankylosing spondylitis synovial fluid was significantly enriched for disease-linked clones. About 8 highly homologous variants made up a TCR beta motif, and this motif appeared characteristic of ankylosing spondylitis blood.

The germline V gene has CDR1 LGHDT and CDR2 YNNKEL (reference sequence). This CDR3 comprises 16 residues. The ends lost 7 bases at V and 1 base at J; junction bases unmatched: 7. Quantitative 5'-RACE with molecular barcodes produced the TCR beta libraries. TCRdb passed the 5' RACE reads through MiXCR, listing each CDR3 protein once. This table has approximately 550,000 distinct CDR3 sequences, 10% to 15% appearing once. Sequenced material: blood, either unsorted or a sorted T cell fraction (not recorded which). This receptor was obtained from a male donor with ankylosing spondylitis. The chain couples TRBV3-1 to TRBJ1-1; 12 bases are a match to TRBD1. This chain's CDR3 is CASMGPGQGANTEAFF. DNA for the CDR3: TGTGCCAGCATGGGCCCGGGACAGGGGGCGAACACTGAAGCTTTCTTT.